A single T cell receptor beta chain is shown here with its context. Authors' methods: Counts of nucleated cells, estimated from reference gene primer amplification, were obtained. Here immunoSEQ multiplex PCR was the method, and the copy in TCRdb shows in-frame clones only, minus some. V and J calls and clone size follow that table, whereas D and trimming were derived from the DNA. The sample has about 180,000 clones, approximately 92% seen once. The data are from a study of blood T cell repertoires in COVID-19. Background on the study: In each case, the material was cDNA or gDNA derived from T cells, B-cell-depleted T cells, or PBMCs.

This CDR3 region has 15 residues. Germline V gene sequence: CDR1 MGHRA, CDR2 YSYEKL. Trimming cost V 6 bases and J 5 bases; bases outside gene matches: 11. Grouping used clinical history reported by participants in a survey and questionnaire. This receptor was obtained from a woman between 40 and 50 years old with acute COVID-19. The chain recombines TRBV4-1 with TRBJ2-7; 9 nucleotides align to TRBD1. Input material: PBMCs or T cells enriched from blood (not recorded which). Here the CDR3 reads CASSKGQGPIHEQYF. DNA of the CDR3: TGCGCCAGCAGTAAGGGACAGGGCCCAATCCACGAGCAGTACTTC.